This TCR beta chain was identified in a study of control samples from healthy donors and cancer patients. The method was immunoSEQ multiplex PCR; TCRdb's version includes in-frame clones alone and lacks a portion of them. The sample holds around 93,000 clones, just under 95% seen once. Trimming removed 0 bases at V and 5 bases at J, with 13 bases between. The germline V gene encodes CDR1 SGHRS and CDR2 YFSETQ. CDR3 size: 15 residues. This receptor was obtained from a human donor in good health. The donor label of this sample is uncertain. V and J are TRBV5-1 and TRBJ2-3; the D gene is possibly TRBD1 (6 bases). Sequenced: blood. The CDR3 reads CASSLALGQIDTQYF. The CDR3 DNA follows: TGCGCCAGCAGCTTGGCCCTCGGACAGATAGATACGCAGTATTTT. The full variable domain, its missing parts supplied by reference TRBV5-1 and TRBJ2-3, is KAGVTQTPRYLIKTRGQQVTLSCSPISGHRSVSWYQQTPGQGLQFLFEYFSETQRNKGNFPGRFSGRQFSNSRSEMNVSTLELGDSALYLCASSLALGQIDTQYFGPGTRLTVL.